Sequencing of this T cell receptor beta chain was carried out in a study of CD8+ T cells in alopecia areata. The study's findings and limits: Scalp sequencing also captures normal skin's resident alphabeta T cells.

This clone was seen a handful of times. What it recognizes is unknown. RNA extraction and reverse transcription yielded cDNA as sequencing template. This table comes from immunoSEQ multiplex PCR, and its TCRdb copy is limited to in-frame clones, with some not included. The sample holds about 110,000 clones, roughly 55% seen once. The CDR3 is made up of 15 amino acids. Trimming stripped 0 bases from V and 0 bases from J, with 6 bases between. Germline-derived CDR1 and CDR2 are MNHEY and SVGAGI. The sample consisted of NKG2D-low CD8+ T cells sorted from blood. The TCR was taken from a human donor with alopecia areata. The chain is built from TRBV6-5 and TRBJ2-1, with a weak D call TRBD2 (6 bases). The DNA of the CDR3 is TGTGCCAGCAGTTACTCCGGGAGCTCCTACAATGAGCAGTTCTTC. Translating it yields CASSYSGSSYNEQFF.